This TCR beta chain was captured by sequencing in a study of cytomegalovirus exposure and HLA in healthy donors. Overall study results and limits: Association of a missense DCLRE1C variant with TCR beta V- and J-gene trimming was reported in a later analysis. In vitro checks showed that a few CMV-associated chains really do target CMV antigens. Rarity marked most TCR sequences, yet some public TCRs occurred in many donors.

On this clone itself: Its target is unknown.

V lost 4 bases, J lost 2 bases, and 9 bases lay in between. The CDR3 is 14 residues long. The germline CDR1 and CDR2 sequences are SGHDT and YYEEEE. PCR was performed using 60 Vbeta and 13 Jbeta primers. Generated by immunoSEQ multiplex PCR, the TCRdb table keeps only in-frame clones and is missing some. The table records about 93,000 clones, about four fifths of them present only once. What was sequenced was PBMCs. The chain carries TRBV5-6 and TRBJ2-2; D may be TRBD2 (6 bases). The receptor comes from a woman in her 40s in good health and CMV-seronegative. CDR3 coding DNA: TGTGCCAGCAGCGCGGGACTCAACACCGGGGAGCTGTTTTTT. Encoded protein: CASSAGLNTGELFF.